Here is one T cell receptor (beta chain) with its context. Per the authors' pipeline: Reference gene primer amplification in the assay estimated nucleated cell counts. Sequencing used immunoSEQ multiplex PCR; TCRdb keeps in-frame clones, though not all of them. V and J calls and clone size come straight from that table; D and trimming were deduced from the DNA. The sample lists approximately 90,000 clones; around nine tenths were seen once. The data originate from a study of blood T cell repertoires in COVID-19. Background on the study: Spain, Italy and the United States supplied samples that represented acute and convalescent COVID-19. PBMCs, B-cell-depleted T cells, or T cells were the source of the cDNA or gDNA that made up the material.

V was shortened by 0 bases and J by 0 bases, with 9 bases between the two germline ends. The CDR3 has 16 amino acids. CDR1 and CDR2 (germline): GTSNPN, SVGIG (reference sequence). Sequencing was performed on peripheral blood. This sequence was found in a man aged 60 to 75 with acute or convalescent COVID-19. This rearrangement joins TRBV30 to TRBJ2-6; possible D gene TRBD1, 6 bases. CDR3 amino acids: CAWSVQGTSGANVLTF. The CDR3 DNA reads TGTGCCTGGAGTGTACAGGGAACCTCTGGGGCCAACGTCCTGACTTTC.